The 23 T cell receptor beta chains in this list originate from one sample, sequenced in a study of blood T cell repertoires in COVID-19 (dated by TCRdb to about 2020). The library was built by means of the immunoSEQ multiplex PCR assay. TCRdb holds this immuneACCESS table with in-frame rearrangements only. Some clones are missing; in checked studies, unresolved V genes explain under half, and the rest has no known cause. The sample profile shows approximately 240,000 clones; roughly four fifths of them were found once. 3% of the sample goes to the ten largest clones. The sequenced material came from peripheral blood. Receptor source: a young woman who had recovered from COVID-19.

This clone was seen more than once but under ten times. Other DNA variants within this sample encode the same CDR3. CDR3 DNA sequence: TGTGCCAGCAGTCCCGGGGGTTGCGAGCAGTACTTC. This encodes CASSPGGCEQYF. V usage is TRBV9 and J usage is TRBJ2-7, with a possible D match to TRBD2 (6 bases). The germline V and J ends were trimmed by 5 bases and 6 bases, with 12 bases remaining between them. The CDR3 is made up of 12 amino acids. Germline CDR1 is SGDLS and CDR2 is YYNGEE.

This clone has just one count. The genes are TRBV5-6 and TRBJ1-1, with D possibly TRBD1 on 6 matching bases. The V gene's germline CDR1 is SGHDT and CDR2 YYEEEE. CDR3 length: 12 amino acids. V shed 2 bases and J shed 5 bases, with 7 bases lying between them. This CDR3 is CASSFRGTEAFF. The CDR3 DNA is TGTGCCAGCAGCTTTAGGGGGACTGAAGCTTTCTTT. The full variable domain, rest sourced from reference TRBV5-6 and TRBJ1-1, is DAGVTQSPTHLIKTRGQQVTLRCSPKSGHDTVSWYQQALGQGPQFIFQYYEEEERQRGNFPDRFSGHQFPNYSSELNVNALLLGDSALYLCASSFRGTEAFFGQGTRLTVV.

The chain joins TRBV30 to TRBJ1-1, with D hard to call. The CDR3 contains 13 residues. V was shortened by 1 base and J by 3 bases, with 9 bases between the two germline ends. Germline V gene lookup returns CDR1 GTSNPN and CDR2 SVGIG (reference sequence). The CDR3, as DNA: TGTGCCTGGAGTGGAGGGTGGGACACTGAAGCTTTCTTT. Its protein product is CAWSGGWDTEAFF.

V and J are TRBV13 and TRBJ1-2; TRBD1 is a possible D gene (5 bases). Trimming cost V 1 base and J 5 bases, with 8 bases left between them. The CDR3 runs to 13 residues. Germline-derived CDR1 and CDR2 are PRHDT and FYEKMQ (reference sequence). CDR3 amino acids: CASSLAGTYGYTF. In DNA, the CDR3 is TGTGCCAGCAGCTTAGCTGGGACTTATGGCTACACCTTC.

This clone was detected only a few times. V gene TRBV19 combines with J gene TRBJ2-1; 8 bases match TRBD2. The CDR3 is made up of 14 amino acids. J was trimmed by 8 bases and V by 4 bases; bases with no gene match: 7. The V gene's germline CDR1 is LNHDA and CDR2 SQIVND (reference sequence). DNA of the CDR3: TGTGCCAGTAGTAATAGCGGGAATCGGCATGAGCAGTTCTTC. As protein: CASSNSGNRHEQFF.

This clone showed up many times. This chain links TRBV7-3 with TRBJ2-3; the match to TRBD1 covers 8 bases. The V and J ends lost 1 base and 1 base, in that order; junction bases with no gene match: 1. CDR3 size: 15 residues. Germline assignment: CDR1 SGHTA and CDR2 FQGTGA. The DNA for the CDR3 is TGTGCCAGCAGCTTAATACAGGGGGGCACAGATACGCAGTATTTT. Encoded protein: CASSLIQGGTDTQYF.

V gene TRBV5-4 combines with J gene TRBJ2-2; 11 bases agree with TRBD2. The CDR3 has 16 residues. Germline V gene sequence: CDR1 SGHNT, CDR2 YYREEE (reference sequence). Trimming removed 2 bases from V and 6 bases from J; junction bases left unmatched: 6. CDR3 nucleotide sequence: TGTGCCAGCAGCTTAATAGTAGCGGGAGGGCCCGGGGAGCTGTTTTTT. It encodes CASSLIVAGGPGELFF.

The chain employs TRBV6-1 and TRBJ1-4; possibly TRBD1 for D (5 bases). This CDR3 is built from 14 residues. V was pared by 5 bases and J by 12 bases, with 19 bases between. CDR1 and CDR2 (germline): MNHNS, SASEGT. CDR3: CASSYVRTPEELFF. The CDR3 nucleotides are TGTGCCAGCAGTTATGTTAGGACACCCGAAGAACTGTTTTTT.

This clone was detected once. V is TRBV18 and J is TRBJ2-2, with 11 bases fitting TRBD1. After removal of 4 bases from V and 6 bases from J, the junction contained 13 bases not matched to a gene. The CDR3 has 18 residues. Germline V CDR1 and CDR2: KGHSH, LQKENI. The CDR3 loop is CASSLKMTGQGAPGELFF. For the CDR3, the DNA is TGTGCCAGCTCACTAAAAATGACCGGACAGGGGGCCCCCGGGGAGCTGTTTTTT. Complete variable domain (other parts from reference TRBV18 and TRBJ2-2): NAGVMQNPRHLVRRRGQEARLRCSPMKGHSHVYWYRQLPEEGLKFMVYLQKENIIDESGMPKERFSAEFPKEGPSILRIQQVVRGDSAAYFCASSLKMTGQGAPGELFFGEGSRLTVL.

The chain carries TRBV9 and TRBJ1-1, with D perhaps TRBD1 (5 bases). The CDR3 totals 16 residues. Germline V gene lookup returns CDR1 SGDLS and CDR2 YYNGEE. V was clipped by 4 bases and J by 5 bases, with 21 bases between them. CDR3 amino acids: CASSPPDKGLRTEAFF. The CDR3 bases are TGTGCCAGCAGCCCCCCGGATAAGGGGTTGAGGACTGAAGCTTTCTTT.

This sequence joins TRBV6-6 and TRBJ2-2; TRBD1 aligns across 7 bases. The CDR3 consists of 16 residues. J gave up 7 bases and V 4 bases, and 12 bases lay outside the gene matches. The V gene's germline CDR1 is MNHNY and CDR2 SVGAGI (reference sequence). CDR3 sequence reads: CASSFPQGKGIGELFF. The CDR3 coding sequence is TGTGCCAGCAGTTTCCCACAGGGGAAGGGGATCGGGGAGCTGTTTTTT.

This clone was seen more than once but under ten times. This chain links TRBV7-9 with TRBJ2-7; tentatively, D is TRBD1 (5 bases). This CDR3 has 14 amino acids. V was clipped by 0 bases and J by 5 bases, with 11 bases between them. Per germline, CDR1 SEHNR and CDR2 FQNEAQ (reference sequence). The CDR3 is CASSLAGQGDEQYF. In DNA form, the CDR3 reads TGTGCCAGCAGCTTAGCCGGTCAGGGTGACGAGCAGTACTTC.

The chain joins TRBV14 to TRBJ1-1, with D uncertain. The CDR3 covers 14 residues. V was trimmed by 4 bases and J by 0 bases, leaving 9 bases between them. Germline values: CDR1 SGHDN, CDR2 FVKESK. The CDR3 sequence: CASSLGSLNTEAFF. As DNA, the CDR3 is TGTGCCAGCAGCCTGGGCAGCTTGAACACTGAAGCTTTCTTT. The whole variable domain, filled in from reference TRBV14 and TRBJ1-1, reads EAGVTQFPSHSVIEKGQTVTLRCDPISGHDNLYWYRRVMGKEIKFLLHFVKESKQDESGMPNNRFLAERTGGTYSTLKVQPAELEDSGVYFCASSLGSLNTEAFFGQGTRLTVV.

This clone was counted a few times. The J gene is TRBJ2-2, the V gene TRBV7-9; D might be TRBD2 (6 bases). The CDR3 length is 16 residues. The germline V gene has CDR1 SEHNR and CDR2 FQNEAQ (reference sequence). V shed 1 base and J shed 3 bases, with 12 bases lying between them. The CDR3 DNA is TGTGCCAGCAGCTTAGGTGTTAGCGGAGACACCGGGGAGCTGTTTTTT. This gives the protein CASSLGVSGDTGELFF. Drawing the rest from reference TRBV7-9 and TRBJ2-2, the complete variable domain is DTGVSQNPRHKITKRGQNVTFRCDPISEHNRLYWYRQTLGQGPEFLTYFQNEAQLEKSRLLSDRFSAERPKGSFSTLEIQRTEQGDSAMYLCASSLGVSGDTGELFFGEGSRLTVL.

The chain combines TRBV11-2 with TRBJ1-1; a weak D match, TRBD1 (5 bases). This CDR3 is 16 amino acids long. V was trimmed by 0 bases and J by 0 bases, leaving 11 bases between them. Germline CDR1 is SGHAT and CDR2 is FQNNGV. Here the CDR3 DNA reads TGTGCCAGCAGCTTAGATTTGAGGGACTTGAACACTGAAGCTTTCTTT. Amino acids: CASSLDLRDLNTEAFF.

In its sample, this clone was seen a few times. The rearrangement links TRBV5-1 to TRBJ1-1; the D is unclear. The germline gives CDR1 SGHRS, CDR2 YFSETQ. Trimming took 8 bases from V and 8 from J, leaving 7 bases between them. The CDR3 runs 9 residues. CDR3 region: CASPREAFF. CDR3 nucleotides: TGCGCCAGTCCCAGGGAAGCTTTCTTT.

This chain links TRBV2 with TRBJ2-7, with 12 bases that match TRBD2. Unmatched junction bases numbered 1, after V lost 1 base and J lost 0 bases. CDR3 length: 16 amino acids. From germline, CDR1 is SNHLY and CDR2 FYNNEI. The CDR3, as DNA: TGTGCCAGCAGTGAAGAGGGACTAGCGGGCTCCTACGAGCAGTACTTC. Protein product: CASSEEGLAGSYEQYF.

In its sample, this clone was seen a few times. This chain uses TRBV3-1 (or the pseudogene TRBV3-2) with TRBJ1-1, with a tentative D call TRBD1 (5 bases). This CDR3 comprises 14 residues. Germline V CDR1 and CDR2: LGHDT, YNNKEL (reference sequence). V dropped 2 bases and J dropped 4 bases, with 11 bases sitting between them. In DNA, the CDR3 is TGTGCCAGCAGCCAACAGGGATTGGGCACTGAAGCTTTCTTT. This gives the protein CASSQQGLGTEAFF.

The table lists this clone with a few counts. The CDR3 coding sequence is TGTGCCAGCAGCCAACAGGGGAAGGGCGCAGATACGCAGTATTTT. Translated: CASSQQGKGADTQYF. The chain couples TRBV9 to TRBJ2-3; 7 bases map to TRBD1. CDR3 length equals 15 residues. The ends lost 4 bases at V and 4 bases at J; junction bases unmatched: 9. The germline gives CDR1 SGDLS, CDR2 YYNGEE.

The CDR3 is CSVEDPTENTEAFF. Here the CDR3 DNA reads TGCAGCGTTGAAGACCCGACAGAGAACACTGAAGCTTTCTTT. The chain combines TRBV29-1 with TRBJ1-1, with a weak D call TRBD1 (5 bases). Germline CDR1 is SQVTM and CDR2 is ANQGSEA. The CDR3 sequence is 14 residues long. V was pared by 0 bases and J by 1 base, with 9 bases between.

V usage is TRBV7-3 and J usage is TRBJ2-7; 10 bases fit TRBD2. With V trimmed by 8 bases and J by 3 bases, 10 bases remained unmatched. This CDR3 has 15 residues. Germline V CDR1 and CDR2: SGHTA, FQGTGA. The CDR3 sequence is CASPHSGTSVYEQYF. For the CDR3, the DNA is TGTGCCAGCCCTCATTCAGGGACTAGCGTCTACGAGCAGTACTTC. The complete variable domain, with remaining parts taken from reference TRBV7-3 and TRBJ2-7, reads GAGVSQTPSNKVTEKGKYVELRCDPISGHTALYWYRQSLGQGPEFLIYFQGTGAADDSGLPNDRFFAVRPEGSVSTLKIQRTERGDSAVYLCASPHSGTSVYEQYFGPGTRLTVT.

The rearrangement uses TRBV6-5 and TRBJ1-5; D is perhaps TRBD1 (5 bases). Trimming left V 0 bases short and J 5 bases short, with 14 bases between. Germline loops: CDR1 MNHEY, CDR2 SVGAGI. The CDR3 sequence is 16 residues long. DNA for the CDR3: TGTGCCAGCAGTTACTCAGGGGCGTCCCTAGATCAGCCCCAGCATTTT. Translated: CASSYSGASLDQPQHF.

This clone is a singleton in its sample. The chain links TRBV2 to TRBJ1-1; D gene uncertain. V gave up 8 bases and J gave up 1 base, with 5 bases separating them. The CDR3 runs to 11 residues. Germline V CDR1 and CDR2: SNHLY, FYNNEI. CDR3 DNA: TGTGCCAGCCGGGAGAACACTGAAGCTTTCTTT. Translating it yields CASRENTEAFF.